This entry lists 26 T cell receptor beta chains sequenced from one sample in a study of blood T cell repertoires in COVID-19. Sequencing was performed with immunoSEQ multiplex PCR; in TCRdb, only in-frame clones are kept and a portion is missing. The table lists approximately 70,000 clones, over 80% of them singletons. Material for sequencing was peripheral blood. The receptors come from an elderly man with active or convalescent COVID-19.

This chain links TRBV15 with TRBJ2-4; 9 positions match TRBD1. Germline CDR1 and CDR2: LNHNV and YYDKDF (reference sequence). Losses at the gene ends were 4 bases for V and 4 bases for J; bases not matched to a gene: 11. The CDR3 length is 17 residues. The CDR3: CATSIQTGGLRKNIQYF. Here the CDR3 DNA reads TGTGCCACCAGCATACAGACAGGGGGGTTGCGGAAAAACATTCAGTACTTC.

This chain links TRBV28 with TRBJ1-6, with a tentative D call TRBD1 (6 bases). Trimming removed 5 bases from V and 6 bases from J, with 14 bases in between. In germline, CDR1 is MDHEN, CDR2 SYDVKM. This CDR3 contains 15 residues. The CDR3 DNA sequence: TGTGCCAGCAGTACAATAACAGGGACTAATTCACCCCTCCACTTT. Its translation: CASSTITGTNSPLHF. Supplemented by reference TRBV28 and TRBJ1-6, the full variable domain reads DVKVTQSSRYLVKRTGEKVFLECVQDMDHENMFWYRQDPGLGLRLIYFSYDVKMKEKGDIPEGYSVSREKKERFSLILESASTNQTSMYLCASSTITGTNSPLHFGNGTRLTVT.

The genes are TRBV5-6 and TRBJ1-1, with 7 bases matching TRBD1. Germline CDR1 and CDR2: SGHDT and YYEEEE. The CDR3 runs to 17 residues. Losses at the gene ends were 1 base for V and 5 bases for J; bases not matched to a gene: 14. The CDR3: CASSLFQGVRDETEAFF. The CDR3 coding sequence is TGTGCCAGCAGCTTGTTTCAGGGGGTTCGGGATGAAACTGAAGCTTTCTTT.

This chain joins TRBV25-1 and TRBJ1-4; tentative D call: TRBD1 (6 bases). Germline CDR1 is MGHDK and CDR2 is SYGVNS. Trimming took 4 bases from V and 1 from J, leaving 13 bases between them. There are 16 residues in the CDR3. The CDR3 region is CASSGGGKRTNEKLFF. CDR3 in DNA: TGTGCCAGCAGTGGTGGGGGCAAGCGAACTAATGAAAAACTGTTTTTT.

This clone has a single count. The chain joins TRBV6-5 to TRBJ2-4, with D tentatively TRBD1 (6 bases). The germline gives CDR1 MNHEY, CDR2 SVGAGI. V gave up 7 bases and J gave up 5 bases, with 15 bases separating them. The CDR3 length is 14 residues. CDR3 in amino acids: CASKPQGQENIQYF. The CDR3 DNA reads as TGTGCCAGCAAACCTCAGGGGCAAGAAAACATTCAGTACTTC.

The genes are TRBV30 and TRBJ2-7; D is ambiguous. Per the germline V gene, CDR1 is GTSNPN and CDR2 is SVGIG (reference sequence). This CDR3 has 12 residues. Trimming took off 2 bases at V and 3 bases at J, with 8 bases between the two ends. CDR3 sequence: CAWSPGNYEQYF. DNA of the CDR3: TGTGCCTGGAGTCCAGGAAACTACGAGCAGTACTTC.

The chain is built from TRBV27 and TRBJ1-5; D gene uncertain. Trimming shortened V by 8 bases and J by 0 bases, and 8 bases separated the two germline ends. Looked up from germline, CDR1 is MNHEY and CDR2 is SMNVEV (reference sequence). This CDR3 region has 13 residues. CDR3 sequence reads: CASGLSSNQPQHF. The CDR3, as DNA: TGTGCCAGCGGCCTCAGTAGCAATCAGCCCCAGCATTTT.

This clone was found a few times. CDR3 in DNA: TGTGCCAGCAGCCACGGACATGCAACTAATGAAAAACTGTTTTTT. Amino acids: CASSHGHATNEKLFF. The chain employs TRBV6-2 or TRBV6-3 and TRBJ1-4, with a weak D call TRBD1 (5 bases). V was pared by 6 bases and J by 0 bases, with 11 bases between. CDR1 is MNHEY, CDR2 SVGEGT, per germline. This CDR3 region has 15 residues.

The chain employs TRBV20-1 and TRBJ2-4, with 8 bases identical to TRBD1. V was clipped by 3 bases and J by 6 bases; unmatched bases: 13. This CDR3 is 16 amino acids long. Germline CDR1 is DFQATT and CDR2 is SNEGSKA (reference sequence). CDR3 amino acids: CSASRTGKGPGNIQYF. The CDR3, as DNA: TGCAGTGCTAGTCGGACAGGGAAGGGGCCGGGAAACATTCAGTACTTC.

This chain joins TRBV7-9 and TRBJ2-5; 9 bases match TRBD1. The CDR3 totals 14 residues. With 5 bases clipped from V and 4 bases from J, the junction kept 5 bases outside the gene matches. Germline V gene sequence: CDR1 SEHNR, CDR2 FQNEAQ (reference sequence). Written as DNA, the CDR3 is TGTGCCAGCAGCGAGGGACAGGGCGGAGAGACCCAGTACTTC. Translation: CASSEGQGGETQYF. Together with reference TRBV7-9 and TRBJ2-5, the CDR3 gives the full variable domain: DTGVSQNPRHKITKRGQNVTFRCDPISEHNRLYWYRQTLGQGPEFLTYFQNEAQLEKSRLLSDRFSAERPKGSFSTLEIQRTEQGDSAMYLCASSEGQGGETQYFGPGTRLLVL.

J is TRBJ2-1 and V is TRBV5-1; 7 nucleotides align to TRBD1. CDR3 length equals 15 residues. CDR1 and CDR2 from the germline V gene are SGHRS and YFSETQ. V was pared by 0 bases and J by 8 bases, with 8 bases of the junction left unmatched. The CDR3 region has the DNA TGCGCCAGCAGCTTGGCCCGGCAGGGGGTTGATGAGCAGTTCTTC. Encoded protein: CASSLARQGVDEQFF.

The chain carries TRBV10-3 and TRBJ2-7; D is possibly TRBD2 (6 bases). Germline CDR1 reads ENHRY; CDR2 reads SYGVKD. The CDR3 loop spans 15 amino acids. V gave up 10 bases and J gave up 0 bases, with 19 bases separating them. The CDR3 DNA reads as TGTGCCACGGGAGATGGCTTGGGAAACTCCTACGAGCAGTACTTC. It translates to CATGDGLGNSYEQYF.

This rearrangement joins TRBV7-8 to TRBJ2-7, with a possible D match to TRBD2 (6 bases). This CDR3 region has 14 residues. From germline, CDR1 is SGHVS and CDR2 FQNEAQ. Trimming left V 1 base short and J 0 bases short, with 7 bases between. CDR3 sequence: CASSLGGNSYEQYF. The CDR3 DNA is TGTGCCAGCAGCTTAGGCGGGAACTCCTACGAGCAGTACTTC. The full variable domain, in which reference TRBV7-8 and TRBJ2-7 provide the parts outside the CDR3, is GAGVSQSPRYKVAKRGQDVALRCDPISGHVSLFWYQQALGQGPEFLTYFQNEAQLDKSGLPSDRFFAERPEGSVSTLKIQRTQQEDSAVYLCASSLGGNSYEQYFGPGTRLTVT.

The chain combines TRBV11-2 with TRBJ1-3; 10 nucleotides line up with TRBD1. Losses at the gene ends were 3 bases for V and 4 bases for J; bases not matched to a gene: 3. Looked up from germline, CDR1 is SGHAT and CDR2 is FQNNGV. CDR3 size: 15 residues. Here the CDR3 reads CASSLPGQGGNTIYF. The CDR3 region has the DNA TGTGCCAGCAGCTTGCCGGGACAGGGGGGAAACACCATATATTTT. The whole variable domain, filled in from reference TRBV11-2 and TRBJ1-3, reads EAGVAQSPRYKIIEKRQSVAFWCNPISGHATLYWYQQILGQGPKLLIQFQNNGVVDDSQLPKDRFSAERLKGVDSTLKIQPAKLEDSAVYLCASSLPGQGGNTIYFGEGSWLTVV.

The rearrangement links TRBV6-2 or TRBV6-3 to TRBJ2-3, with TRBD2 matching over 10 bases. V gave up 6 bases and J gave up 8 bases; unmatched junction bases: 8. The CDR3 extends over 14 amino acids. Germline-derived CDR1 and CDR2 are MNHEY and SVGEGT. The CDR3 DNA sequence: TGTGCCAGCAGCTCTAGCGGGAGCGGAGGTACGCAGTATTTT. Its translation: CASSSSGSGGTQYF.

This clone was found a few times. The chain combines TRBV28 with TRBJ2-7; 14 bases are shared with TRBD2. Germline CDR1 is MDHEN and CDR2 is SYDVKM. The CDR3 runs to 14 residues. Trimming removed 6 bases from V and 4 bases from J; junction bases left unmatched: 2. CDR3 nucleotides: TGTGCCAGCAGAAGACTAGCGGGAGGGTACGAGCAGTACTTC. As protein: CASRRLAGGYEQYF.

The chain couples TRBV5-4 to TRBJ1-6, with 7 positions matching TRBD1. This CDR3 spans 16 amino acids. CDR1 SGHNT and CDR2 YYREEE come from the germline V gene (reference sequence). Trimming removed 1 base from V and 4 bases from J; junction bases left unmatched: 5. CDR3 sequence reads: CASSLNQGVYNSPLHF. The DNA of the CDR3 is TGTGCCAGCAGCTTGAACCAGGGGGTGTATAATTCACCCCTCCACTTT.

In this sample, this clone turned up once. The chain combines TRBV20-1 with TRBJ2-7, with 13 bases lining up with TRBD2. The germline gives CDR1 DFQATT, CDR2 SNEGSKA (reference sequence). The CDR3 is 14 amino acids. V was clipped by 3 bases and J by 5 bases; unmatched bases: 4. The CDR3 DNA is TGCAGTGCTAGTAGGACTAGCGGGAGCCACGAGCAGTACTTC. Residues: CSASRTSGSHEQYF.

CDR3 nucleotide sequence: TGTGCCAGCAGTTTTAGCGGGGGCGGGGAGACCCAGTACTTC. Its translation is CASSFSGGGETQYF. This chain joins TRBV6-2 or TRBV6-3 and TRBJ2-5; 9 nucleotides line up with TRBD2. Germline values: CDR1 MNHEY, CDR2 SVGEGT. V shed 4 bases, J shed 5 bases, and the junction held 5 bases outside the gene matches. The length of the CDR3 is 14 residues.

This chain links TRBV29-1 with TRBJ1-5; 7 bases fit TRBD1. The CDR3 is made up of 13 amino acids. The ends lost 7 bases at V and 3 bases at J; junction bases unmatched: 6. Germline V gene lookup returns CDR1 SQVTM and CDR2 ANQGSEA. CDR3 sequence: CSARDSINQPQHF. CDR3 nucleotide sequence: TGCAGCGCCCGGGACAGCATCAATCAGCCCCAGCATTTT.

V gene TRBV20-1 combines with J gene TRBJ2-7, with 8 bases identical to TRBD2. The CDR3 consists of 11 residues. J gave up 5 bases and V 6 bases, and 3 bases lay outside the gene matches. CDR1 is DFQATT and CDR2 is SNEGSKA in the germline V gene (reference sequence). The CDR3 DNA sequence: TGCAGTGCGGGTAGCGGGAACGAGCAGTACTTC. It encodes CSAGSGNEQYF.

V is TRBV9 and J is TRBJ2-3, with TRBD1 as a possible D gene (5 bases). Germline CDR1 is SGDLS and CDR2 is YYNGEE. The CDR3 has 15 amino acids. With 3 bases removed from V and 0 bases from J, the gap between germline ends came to 11 bases. CDR3 DNA sequence: TGTGCCAGCAGCGCCACAGGCAGTAGCACAGATACGCAGTATTTT. It specifies CASSATGSSTDTQYF. The full variable domain, completed using reference TRBV9 and TRBJ2-3, is DSGVTQTPKHLITATGQRVTLRCSPRSGDLSVYWYQQSLDQGLQFLIQYYNGEERAKGNILERFSAQQFPDLHSELNLSSLELGDSALYFCASSATGSSTDTQYFGPGTRLTVL.

CDR3 sequence (DNA): TGTGCCAGCAGAGCAGACAGTCGAGCCTACGAGCAGTACTTC. This encodes CASRADSRAYEQYF. The rearrangement links TRBV2 to TRBJ2-7, with D possibly being TRBD1 (5 bases). Germline V gene data show CDR1 as SNHLY and CDR2 as FYNNEI. The CDR3 is made up of 14 amino acids. V was trimmed by 6 bases and J by 2 bases, leaving 14 bases between them. The full variable domain, with the rest looked up from reference TRBV2 and TRBJ2-7, is EPEVTQTPSHQVTQMGQEVILRCVPISNHLYFYWYRQILGQKVEFLVSFYNNEISEKSEIFDDQFSVERPDGSNFTLKIRSTKLEDSAMYFCASRADSRAYEQYFGPGTRLTVT.

This chain connects TRBV5-1 to TRBJ2-7; TRBD1 is a possible D gene (6 bases). The CDR3 has 13 amino acids. Trimming shortened V by 1 base and J by 3 bases, and 8 bases separated the two germline ends. The germline CDR1 and CDR2 sequences are SGHRS and YFSETQ. CDR3 region: CASSLKQGYEQYF. The CDR3 DNA follows: TGCGCCAGCAGCTTGAAACAGGGCTACGAGCAGTACTTC.

The table lists this clone with a few counts. The rearrangement links TRBV6-2 or TRBV6-3 to TRBJ2-7, with 10 bases fitting TRBD1. Trimming took 4 bases from V and 11 from J; bases not matched to a gene: 5. This CDR3 has 12 amino acids. CDR1 is MNHEY, CDR2 SVGEGT, per germline. CDR3 sequence (DNA): TGTGCCAGCAGTTCCGGGACAGGGGTGAAGTACTTC. This translates into CASSSGTGVKYF.

The CDR3 nucleotides are TGTGCCAGTACCTTAGGCGACAGGGGAAATGAGCAGTTCTTC. It is translated as CASTLGDRGNEQFF. The chain recombines TRBV19 with TRBJ2-1, with 8 nucleotides matching TRBD1. Looked up from germline, CDR1 is LNHDA and CDR2 is SQIVND (reference sequence). V shed 7 bases, J shed 7 bases, and the junction held 9 bases outside the gene matches. The CDR3 covers 14 residues.